This record covers a single TCR beta chain. The data stem from a study of blood T cell repertoires in COVID-19. Overall study context: The study drew acute and convalescent COVID-19 samples from the United States, Italy and Spain. In each case, the material was cDNA or gDNA derived from T cells, B-cell-depleted T cells, or PBMCs.

Germline V gene sequence: CDR1 ENHRY, CDR2 SYGVKD. The CDR3 spans 15 residues. V lost 2 bases and J lost 4, with 13 bases in between. Authors' methods: Scientists estimated how many nucleated cells there were by amplifying reference gene primers. The data were produced by immunoSEQ multiplex PCR, yet TCRdb's version contains in-frame clones alone and is incomplete. V, J and clone size derive from that table, while D and trimming were established from the DNA sequence. The sample has 150,000 or so clones, over 70% seen once. V and J are TRBV10-3 and TRBJ2-3; perhaps TRBD2 as D (5 bases). The receptor was derived from a man at least 80 years old with acute or convalescent COVID-19. Sequencing was done on a sample of peripheral blood. CDR3 bases: TGTGCCATCAGTGAGCCGGGCTCAGCGGCAGATACGCAGTATTTT. Its translation is CAISEPGSAADTQYF.